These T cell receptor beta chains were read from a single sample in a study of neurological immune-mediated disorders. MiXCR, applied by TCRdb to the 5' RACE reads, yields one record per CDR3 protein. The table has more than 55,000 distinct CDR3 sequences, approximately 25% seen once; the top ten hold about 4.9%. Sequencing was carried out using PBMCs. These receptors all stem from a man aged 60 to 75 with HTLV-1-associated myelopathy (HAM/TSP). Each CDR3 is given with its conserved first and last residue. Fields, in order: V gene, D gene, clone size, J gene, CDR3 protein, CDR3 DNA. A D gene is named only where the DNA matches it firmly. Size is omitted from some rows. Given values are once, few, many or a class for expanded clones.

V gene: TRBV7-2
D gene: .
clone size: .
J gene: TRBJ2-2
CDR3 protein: CASLGSNIGELFF
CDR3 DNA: TGTGCCAGCTTAGGCTCGAACATCGGGGAGCTGTTTTTT

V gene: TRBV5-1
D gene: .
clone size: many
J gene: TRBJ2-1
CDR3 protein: CASRPAQAYNEQFF
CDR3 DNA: TGCGCCAGCAGGCCGGCCCAAGCTTACAATGAGCAGTTCTTC

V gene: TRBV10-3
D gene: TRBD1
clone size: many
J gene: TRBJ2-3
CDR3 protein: CAISESPGTGITDTQYF
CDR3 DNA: TGTGCCATCAGTGAGTCGCCTGGGACAGGGATCACAGATACGCAGTATTTT

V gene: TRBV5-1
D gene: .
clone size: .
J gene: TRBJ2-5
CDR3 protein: CASVRGPMTGPETQYF
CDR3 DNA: TGCGCCAGCGTTCGTGGTCCAATGACAGGCCCCGAGACCCAGTACTTC

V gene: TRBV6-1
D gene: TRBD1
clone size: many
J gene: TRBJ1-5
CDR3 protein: CASSVAGQSNQPQHF
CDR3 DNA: TGTGCCAGCAGTGTTGCGGGACAGAGCAATCAGCCCCAGCATTTT

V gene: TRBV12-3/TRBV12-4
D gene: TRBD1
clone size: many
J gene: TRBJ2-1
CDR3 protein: CASSLWGQGKGGEQFF
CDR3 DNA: TGTGCCAGCAGTTTATGGGGACAGGGTAAGGGGGGTGAGCAGTTCTTC

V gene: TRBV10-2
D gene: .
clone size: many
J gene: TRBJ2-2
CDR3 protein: CASRIDFTNTGELFF
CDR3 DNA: TGCGCCAGCAGAATCGATTTTACGAACACCGGGGAGCTGTTTTTT

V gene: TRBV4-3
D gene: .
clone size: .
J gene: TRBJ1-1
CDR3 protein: CASSQDAGMGTEAFF
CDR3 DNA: TGCGCCAGCAGCCAAGATGCCGGGATGGGCACTGAAGCTTTCTTT

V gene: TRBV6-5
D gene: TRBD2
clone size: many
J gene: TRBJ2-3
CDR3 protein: CASSAGTSGRVTQYF
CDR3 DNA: TGTGCCAGCAGTGCCGGGACTAGCGGGAGGGTTACGCAGTATTTT

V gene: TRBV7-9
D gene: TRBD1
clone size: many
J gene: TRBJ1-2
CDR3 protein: CASSLTGQALSYGYTF
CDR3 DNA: TGTGCCAGCAGCCTCACGGGACAGGCTCTTTCCTATGGCTACACCTTC

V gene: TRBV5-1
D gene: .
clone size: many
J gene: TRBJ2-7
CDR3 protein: CASSLTEGAYEQYF
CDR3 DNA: TGCGCCAGCAGCTTGACAGAGGGAGCCTACGAGCAGTACTTC

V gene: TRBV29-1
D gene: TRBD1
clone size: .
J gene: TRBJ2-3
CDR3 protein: CSVVGGQKTDTQYF
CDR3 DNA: TGCAGCGTTGTAGGGGGACAGAAGACAGATACGCAGTATTTT

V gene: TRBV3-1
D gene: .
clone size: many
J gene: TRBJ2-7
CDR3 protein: CASSSTYEQYF
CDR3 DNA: TGTGCCAGCAGCTCTACCTACGAGCAGTACTTC

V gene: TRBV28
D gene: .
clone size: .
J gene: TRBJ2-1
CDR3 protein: CASSLLAAGSYNEQFF
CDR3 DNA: TGTGCCAGCAGTTTATTAGCGGCCGGCTCCTACAATGAGCAGTTCTTC

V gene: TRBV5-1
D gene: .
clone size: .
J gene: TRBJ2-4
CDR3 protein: CASSLIPGAPKNIKYF
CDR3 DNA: TGCGCCAGCAGCTTGATTCCGGGGGCTCCGAAAAACATTAAGTACTTC

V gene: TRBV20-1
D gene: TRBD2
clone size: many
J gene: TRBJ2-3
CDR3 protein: CSARDLLAGTQYF
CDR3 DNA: TGCAGTGCTAGAGACTTACTAGCGGGGACGCAGTATTTT

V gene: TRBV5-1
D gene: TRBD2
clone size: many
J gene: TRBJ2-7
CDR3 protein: CASSLPSGAYEQYF
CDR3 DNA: TGCGCCAGCAGCTTGCCTAGCGGGGCCTACGAGCAGTACTTC

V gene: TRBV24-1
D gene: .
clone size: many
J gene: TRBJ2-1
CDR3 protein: CATSDFGQSSYNEQFF
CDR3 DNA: TGTGCCACCAGTGACTTCGGACAAAGCTCCTACAATGAGCAGTTCTTC

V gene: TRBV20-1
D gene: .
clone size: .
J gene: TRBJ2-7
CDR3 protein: CSASGNAYEQYF
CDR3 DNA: TGCAGTGCTAGCGGGAACGCCTACGAGCAGTACTTC

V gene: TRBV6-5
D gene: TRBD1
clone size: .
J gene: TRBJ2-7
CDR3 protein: CASRWDRETYEQYF
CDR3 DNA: TGTGCCAGCAGGTGGGACAGGGAGACATACGAGCAGTACTTC

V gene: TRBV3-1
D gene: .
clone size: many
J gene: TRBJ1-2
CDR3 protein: CASSPQGSYGYTF
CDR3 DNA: TGTGCCAGCAGCCCCCAGGGAAGTTATGGCTACACCTTC

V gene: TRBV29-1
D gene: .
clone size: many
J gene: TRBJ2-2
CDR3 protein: CSVAYDRTGELFF
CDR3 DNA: TGCAGCGTTGCTTACGATCGCACCGGGGAGCTGTTTTTT

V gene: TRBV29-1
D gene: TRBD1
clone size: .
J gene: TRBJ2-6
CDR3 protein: CSVFGVGQGSSGANVLTF
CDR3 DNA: TGCAGCGTTTTTGGGGTGGGACAGGGAAGCTCTGGGGCCAACGTCCTGACTTTC

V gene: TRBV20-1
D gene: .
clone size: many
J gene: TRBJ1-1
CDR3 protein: CSEKSAGRTEAFF
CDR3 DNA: TGCAGTGAGAAAAGTGCGGGGCGCACTGAAGCTTTCTTT

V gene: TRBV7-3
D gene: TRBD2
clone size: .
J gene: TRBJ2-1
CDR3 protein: CASSPNPTGGSYNEQFF
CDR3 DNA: TGTGCCAGCAGCCCAAACCCGACGGGGGGCTCCTACAATGAGCAGTTCTTC

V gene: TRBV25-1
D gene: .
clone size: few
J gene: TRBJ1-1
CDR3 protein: CASSEMGGTEAFF
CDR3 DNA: TGTGCCAGCAGTGAGATGGGGGGCACTGAAGCTTTCTTT

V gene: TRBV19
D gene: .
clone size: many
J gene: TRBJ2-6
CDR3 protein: CASSGRLYSGANVLTF
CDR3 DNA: TGTGCCAGTAGTGGCAGGCTTTACTCTGGGGCCAACGTCCTGACTTTC

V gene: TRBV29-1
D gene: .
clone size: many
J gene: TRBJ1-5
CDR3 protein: CSVRDNINQPQHF
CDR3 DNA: TGCAGCGTTAGGGACAACATCAATCAGCCCCAGCATTTT

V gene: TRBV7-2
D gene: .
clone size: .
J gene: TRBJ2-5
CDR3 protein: CASSLAMGLAETQYF
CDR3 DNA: TGTGCCAGCAGCTTAGCGATGGGATTGGCAGAGACCCAGTACTTC

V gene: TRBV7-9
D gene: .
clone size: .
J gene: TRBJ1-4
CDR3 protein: CASSSPLGKNEKLFF
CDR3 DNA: TGTGCCAGCAGCTCCCCCCTAGGGAAAAATGAAAAACTGTTTTTT

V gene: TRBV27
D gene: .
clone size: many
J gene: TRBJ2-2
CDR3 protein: CASSLRNGGTGELFF
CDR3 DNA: TGTGCCAGCAGTTTACGAAACGGTGGCACCGGGGAGCTGTTTTTT

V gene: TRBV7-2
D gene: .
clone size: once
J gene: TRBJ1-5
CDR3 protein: CASSLGQYQPQHF
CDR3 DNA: TGTGCCAGCAGCTTAGGACAGTATCAGCCCCAGCATTTT

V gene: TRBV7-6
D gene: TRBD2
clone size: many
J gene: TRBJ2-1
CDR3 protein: CASSISGRVNDEQFF
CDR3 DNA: TGTGCCAGCAGCATTAGCGGGAGGGTTAACGATGAGCAGTTCTTC

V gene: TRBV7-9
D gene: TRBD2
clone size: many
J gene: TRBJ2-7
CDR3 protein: CASSLTSGTPVGEQYF
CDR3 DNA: TGTGCCAGCAGCTTAACTAGCGGGACCCCTGTTGGCGAGCAGTACTTC

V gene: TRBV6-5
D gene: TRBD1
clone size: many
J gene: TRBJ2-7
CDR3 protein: CASSRDRGLGEQYF
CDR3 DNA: TGTGCCAGCAGCCGGGACAGGGGGTTGGGGGAGCAGTACTTC

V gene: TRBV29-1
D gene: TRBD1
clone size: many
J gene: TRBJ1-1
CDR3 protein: CSVPKTGMNTEAFF
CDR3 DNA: TGCAGCGTCCCCAAGACAGGGATGAACACTGAAGCTTTCTTT

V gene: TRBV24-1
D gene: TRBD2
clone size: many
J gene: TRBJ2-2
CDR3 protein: CATSAPGGVSGELFF
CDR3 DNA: TGTGCCACCAGTGCCCCTGGGGGGGTCTCCGGGGAGCTGTTTTTT

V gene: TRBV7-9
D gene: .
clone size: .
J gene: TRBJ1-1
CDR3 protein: CASSKPVTGNTEAFF
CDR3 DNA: TGTGCCAGCAGCAAACCAGTGACAGGGAACACTGAAGCTTTCTTT

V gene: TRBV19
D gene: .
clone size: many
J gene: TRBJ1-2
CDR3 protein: CASSIAQGSGYGYTF
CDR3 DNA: TGTGCCAGTAGTATAGCCCAGGGGTCGGGCTATGGCTACACCTTC

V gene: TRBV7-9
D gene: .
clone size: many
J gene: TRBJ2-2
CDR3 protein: CASSPPTPRAGELFF
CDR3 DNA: TGTGCCAGCAGCCCCCCAACCCCCAGGGCCGGGGAGCTGTTTTTT

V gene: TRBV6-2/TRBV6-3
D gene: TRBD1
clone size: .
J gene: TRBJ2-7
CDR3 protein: CASSNRDRTYEQYF
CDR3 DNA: TGTGCCAGCAGTAACCGGGACAGGACCTACGAGCAGTACTTC

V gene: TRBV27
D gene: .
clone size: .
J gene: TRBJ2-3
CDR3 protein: CVSNARGRGADTQYF
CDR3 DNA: TGTGTCAGCAATGCCCGAGGTAGGGGGGCAGATACGCAGTATTTT

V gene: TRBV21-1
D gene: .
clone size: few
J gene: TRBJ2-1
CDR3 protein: CASAKAVGFEF
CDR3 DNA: TGTGCCAGCGCGAAAGCCGTTGGCTTTGAGTTC

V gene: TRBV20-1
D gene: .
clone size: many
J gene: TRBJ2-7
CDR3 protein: CSATHPRNEQYF
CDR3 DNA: TGCAGTGCTACCCATCCTAGGAACGAGCAGTACTTC

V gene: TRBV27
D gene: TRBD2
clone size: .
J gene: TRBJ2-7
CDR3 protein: CASSFKREGPYEQYF
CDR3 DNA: TGTGCCAGCAGTTTTAAGCGGGAGGGCCCCTACGAGCAGTACTTC

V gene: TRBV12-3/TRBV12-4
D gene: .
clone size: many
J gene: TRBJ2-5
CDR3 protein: CASSFNGETQYF
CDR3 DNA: TGTGCCAGCAGTTTTAACGGCGAGACCCAGTACTTC

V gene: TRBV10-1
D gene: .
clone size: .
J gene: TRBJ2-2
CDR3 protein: CASRTYRERLTGELFF
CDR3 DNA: TGCGCCAGCAGGACTTACAGGGAACGTCTCACCGGGGAGCTGTTTTTT

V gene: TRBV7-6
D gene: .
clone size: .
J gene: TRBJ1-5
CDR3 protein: CASSLGDGQSLWPQHF
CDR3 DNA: TGTGCCAGCAGCTTAGGAGATGGACAGTCGTTGTGGCCCCAGCATTTT

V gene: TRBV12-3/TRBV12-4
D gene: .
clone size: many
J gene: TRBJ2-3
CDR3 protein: CASSLSRRQGRRGTDTQYF
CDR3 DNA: TGTGCCAGCAGTTTAAGCCGGCGGCAGGGGCGTCGAGGCACAGATACGCAGTATTTT

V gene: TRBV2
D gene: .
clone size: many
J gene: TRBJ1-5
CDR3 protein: CASRGSNQPQHF
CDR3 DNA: TGTGCCAGCCGGGGTAGCAATCAGCCCCAGCATTTT

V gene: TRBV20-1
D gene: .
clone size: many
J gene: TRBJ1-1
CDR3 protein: CSARWGGINTEAFF
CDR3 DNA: TGCAGTGCTAGATGGGGGGGGATTAACACTGAAGCTTTCTTT

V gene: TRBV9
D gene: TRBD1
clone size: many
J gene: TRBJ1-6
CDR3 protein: CASSVGQGANSPLHF
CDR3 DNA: TGTGCCAGCAGCGTAGGACAGGGGGCCAATTCACCCCTCCACTTT

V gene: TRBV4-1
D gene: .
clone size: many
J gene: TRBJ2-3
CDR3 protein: CASSLFGVSSTDTQYF
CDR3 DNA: TGCGCCAGCAGCCTTTTCGGAGTTTCTAGCACAGATACGCAGTATTTT

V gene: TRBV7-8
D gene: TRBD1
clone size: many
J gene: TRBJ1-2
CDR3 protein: CASSSRTGPRGYGYTF
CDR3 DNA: TGTGCCAGCAGCTCGCGGACAGGGCCCAGAGGCTATGGCTACACCTTC

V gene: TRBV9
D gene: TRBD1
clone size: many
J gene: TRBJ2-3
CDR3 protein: CASSGEGQVTDTQYF
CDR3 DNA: TGTGCCAGCAGCGGCGAGGGACAGGTCACAGATACGCAGTATTTT